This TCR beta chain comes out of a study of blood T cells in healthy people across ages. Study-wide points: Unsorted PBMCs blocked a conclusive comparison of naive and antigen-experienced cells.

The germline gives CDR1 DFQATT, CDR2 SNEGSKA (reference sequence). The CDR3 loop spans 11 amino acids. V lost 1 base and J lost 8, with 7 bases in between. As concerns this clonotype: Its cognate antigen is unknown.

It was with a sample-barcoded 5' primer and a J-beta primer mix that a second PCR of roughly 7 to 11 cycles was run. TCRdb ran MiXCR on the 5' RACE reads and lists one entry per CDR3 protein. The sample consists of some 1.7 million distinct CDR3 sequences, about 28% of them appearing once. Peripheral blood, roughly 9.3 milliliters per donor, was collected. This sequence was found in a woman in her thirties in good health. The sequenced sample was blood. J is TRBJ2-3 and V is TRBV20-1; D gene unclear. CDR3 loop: CSARGNSTQYF. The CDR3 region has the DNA TGCAGTGCTAGAGGGAACAGTACGCAGTATTTT.